This is a list of T cell receptor beta chains from one sample in a study of tumor and adjacent non-tumor tissue in lung cancer. In TCRdb, the multiplex PCR reads were re-called with MiXCR into one record per CDR3 protein. The sample shows some 100,000 distinct CDR3 sequences, around three quarters of them seen only once. Sequencing was done on a sample of distant non-tumor lung tissue. These receptors were collected from a man aged 55 to 70 with small cell lung cancer. The CDR3 runs from the conserved cysteine through the conserved F or W. D genes are given only for firm matches. The size field is filled for only some rows; it gives once, few, many or a size class.

d_gene	len	v_gene	abundance	j_gene	CDR3aa	CDR3nt
TRBD1	14	TRBV5-1	NA	TRBJ2-5	CANSPGTGVETQYF	TGTGCCAACAGTCCCGGAACAGGGGTTGAGACCCAGTACTTC
NA	16	TRBV6-1	NA	TRBJ2-2	CASSDDHGMPLGELFF	TGTGCCAGCAGTGATGACCATGGCATGCCGCTCGGGGAGCTGTTTTTT
TRBD1	12	TRBV18	NA	TRBJ1-1	CASSMDRELAFF	TGTGCCAGCTCAATGGACAGGGAGCTGGCTTTCTTT
NA	15	TRBV13	NA	TRBJ2-1	CASRSSRVGHGEQFF	TGTGCCAGCAGATCTAGTCGAGTGGGCCATGGTGAGCAGTTCTTC
NA	13	TRBV6-1	NA	TRBJ1-3	CASRRMVGNTIYF	TGTGCCAGCCGCCGGATGGTCGGAAACACCATATATTTT
TRBD1	18	TRBV5-1	NA	TRBJ2-7	CASSSWGQGGVGSYEQYF	TGTGCCAGTAGCTCCTGGGGACAGGGGGGAGTCGGGTCCTACGAGCAGTACTTC
TRBD1	13	TRBV12-3/TRBV12-4	few	TRBJ2-5	CGSLMDREETQYF	TGTGGCAGTTTAATGGACAGGGAAGAGACCCAGTACTTC
NA	14	TRBV11-2	NA	TRBJ2-1	CVSQKRHGDNKQFF	TGTGTCAGCCAGAAGCGGCATGGCGACAATAAGCAATTCTTC
NA	14	TRBV13	NA	TRBJ2-7	CASARAEGSYEQYF	TGTGCCAGCGCCCGTGCGGAGGGATCTTACGAGCAGTACTTC
NA	17	TRBV7-9	NA	TRBJ1-5	CASSLGQGDSNNQPKHF	TGTGCCAGCAGCTTAGGGCAGGGTGATAGTAACAATCAGCCCAAGCATTTT
NA	13	TRBV4-1	few	TRBJ2-7	CASKFDRLYEQYF	TGCGCCAGCAAATTCGACAGACTCTACGAACAGTACTTC
NA	13	TRBV29-1	NA	TRBJ1-1	CSVKGPMNIEIFF	TGCAGCGTTAAAGGACCCATGAACATTGAAATTTTCTTT
NA	15	TRBV4-1	NA	TRBJ2-1	CTSSHESSGHNEQFF	TGTACCAGCAGCCACGAATCCAGCGGCCACAATGAGCAGTTCTTC
TRBD1	16	TRBV5-6	NA	TRBJ1-1	CASNLASGTANSEAFF	TGTGCCAGCAACTTGGCCTCCGGGACAGCGAATAGTGAAGCTTTCTTT
NA	15	TRBV12-3/TRBV12-4	once	TRBJ1-2	CASSFAEWGQSEYTF	TGTGCCAGCAGTTTCGCGGAGTGGGGACAATCGGAGTACACCTTC
TRBD1	15	TRBV12-3/TRBV12-4	NA	TRBJ2-1	CASSLRDSTGIEQFF	TGTGCCAGCAGTTTAAGGGACAGTACAGGTATTGAGCAGTTCTTC